This T cell receptor beta chain emerged from a study of blood T cell repertoires in COVID-19. Authors' data handling: How many nucleated cells were present was estimated from reference gene primer amplification. Some clones are missing from TCRdb's copy, which holds only in-frame ones; the method was immunoSEQ multiplex PCR. V and J calls and clone size are as listed in that table; D and trimming were resolved from the DNA. Here the sample spans some 110,000 clones, roughly 79% being singletons. Germline loops: CDR1 SGHTA, CDR2 FQGNSA. CDR3 length equals 17 residues. Trimming stripped 1 base from V and 5 bases from J, with 17 bases between.

The V call is TRBV7-2, the J call TRBJ2-2; D might be TRBD1 (7 bases). Sequenced: peripheral blood. The sequence was collected from a woman in her seventies with acute or convalescent COVID-19. The CDR3 protein is CASSLGPGGGRTGELFF. CDR3 bases: TGTGCCAGCAGCTTAGGGCCAGGAGGGGGCCGGACCGGGGAGCTGTTTTTT.